A single TCR beta chain is shown here with its context. This could be a read error, since a much larger clone is one nucleotide away. Indicated time point: longitudinal time-point 3. The CDR3 length is 14 residues. In germline, CDR1 is SGHRS, CDR2 YFSETQ. Synthesis of cDNA used 5'RACE (with 10-nucleotide random UMIs). From 15-18 subjects, every sequencing run obtained over 190 million TCR-beta sequences. TCRdb ran MiXCR on the 5' RACE reads and lists one entry per CDR3 protein. The sample includes fewer than 110,000 distinct CDR3 sequences, roughly 10% of them seen just once. The data derive from a study of neurological immune-mediated disorders.

The receptor was derived from a female donor with HTLV-1-associated myelopathy (HAM/TSP). Sequencing input: PBMCs. This chain connects TRBV5-1 to TRBJ2-7, with 9 bases identical to TRBD1. CDR3 region: CTSRAQGAPYEQYF. In nucleotides, the CDR3 is TGCACCAGCAGGGCACAGGGGGCCCCCTACGAGCAGTACTTC.